This T cell receptor beta chain was retrieved from a study of radiation and T cells in renal cell carcinoma. Documented time point: baseline pretreatment blood. Treatment: 15 Gy SBRT to primary tumor, nephrectomy 4 weeks later. Study outcomes and limitations: Top tumor clonotypes rose in blood 2 weeks post-radiation, then contracted.

Generated by immunoSEQ multiplex PCR, the TCRdb table keeps only in-frame clones and is missing some. The sample holds 100,000 to 150,000 clones, about four fifths seen once. Note on this clone: Antigen unknown.

This receptor was taken from a woman in her sixties with renal cell carcinoma. Source: blood, taken from a patient whose treatment included radiotherapy and nephrectomy.

The CDR3 is CASSFGESYNEQFF. The CDR3 DNA sequence: TGTGCCAGCAGCTTTGGGGAGTCCTACAATGAGCAGTTCTTC. The chain joins TRBV11-3 to TRBJ2-1, with D perhaps matching TRBD2 (5 bases). The V gene lost 3 bases and the J gene lost 1 base, with 7 bases spanning the gap. Germline V gene lookup returns CDR1 SGHNT and CDR2 YENEEA. This CDR3 is 14 amino acids long.